This T cell receptor (beta chain) is drawn from a study of blood T cell repertoires in COVID-19. Turning to the study itself: COVID-19 samples from acute and convalescent phases originated in the United States, Italy and Spain. T cells, B-cell-depleted T cells, or PBMCs provided the cDNA or gDNA that served as material.

Trimming took off 6 bases at V and 3 bases at J, with 17 bases between the two ends. The CDR3 has 14 amino acids. Looked up from germline, CDR1 is SQVTM and CDR2 is ANQGSEA. As originally analysed: Reference gene primer amplification gave nucleated cell count estimates. Profiling relied on immunoSEQ multiplex PCR, and the TCRdb table lists in-frame clones only, not all of them. V, J and clone size reflect that table, while D and trimming were determined from the DNA. The sample lists tens of thousands of clones, 85% to 90% occurring once. The sequence was obtained from a human donor in a cohort sampled during active COVID-19. Sequencing used peripheral blood. The gene calls are TRBV29-1 and TRBJ1-2, with D maybe TRBD1 (6 bases). The CDR3 reads CSVPRAGGHYGYTF. The CDR3, as DNA: TGCAGCGTCCCTAGGGCGGGGGGGCACTATGGCTACACCTTC. Drawing the rest from reference TRBV29-1 and TRBJ1-2, the complete variable domain is SAVISQKPSRDICQRGTSLTIQCQVDSQVTMMFWYRQQPGQSLTLIATANQGSEATYESGFVIDKFPISRPNLTFSTLTVSNMSPEDSSIYLCSVPRAGGHYGYTFGSGTRLTVV.